This section outlines one TCR beta chain sequence together with its context. CDR3 length: 16 residues. V lost 6 bases, J lost 2 bases, and 8 bases stayed unmatched. Full-length variable regions came from constant-region reverse primers plus semi-nested Nested Universal Primer A PCR. From the 5' RACE reads, TCRdb called clonotypes with MiXCR, one entry per CDR3 protein. The sample lists about 64,000 distinct CDR3 sequences; approximately 22% were seen once. The rearrangement joins TRBV12-3 or TRBV12-4 to TRBJ1-5; 9 bases map to TRBD1. Material for sequencing was memory CD4+ T cells sorted from a lymph node. The sample's subset: memory CD4+ T cells, CD4+CD45RO+CD25-. The sequence came from a female donor with breast cancer. The CDR3 coding sequence is TGTGCCAGCAGCCTAGCATGGACAGGGGGCAATCAGCCCCAGCATTTT. This gives the protein CASSLAWTGGNQPQHF.